In this sample, the clone carrying this TCR beta chain turned up many times. Its antigen is still unknown. This specimen comes from a study of regulatory T cells in long-lasting Graves disease. Overall study findings and caveats: Favored gene segments in persistent disease were TRBV28, TRBJ1-2 and TRBJ2-5. Thyroid tissue was not sampled; only peripheral blood was. Less diverse TCR repertoires were seen in persistent Graves' patients than in newly diagnosed ones.

Building of the TCR beta libraries involved iRepertoire HTBI primers and Arm-PCR of CDR3 regions. TCRdb reanalysed the multiplex PCR reads using MiXCR and keeps one entry per CDR3 protein. The table lists around 460,000 distinct CDR3 sequences, about 20% of them singletons. The ends lost 3 bases at V and 1 base at J; junction bases unmatched: 2. The CDR3 covers 14 residues. CDR1 KGHSH and CDR2 LQKENI come from the germline V gene. Indicated time point: persistent/refractory GD, antithyroid drugs over 5 years with positive TRAb. The TCR library was made from RNA extracted from PBMCs. American Thyroid Association guidelines were used to diagnose Graves' disease.

Source: peripheral blood mononuclear cells (PBMCs), taken when the disease was refractory, from a patient treated with antithyroid drugs. This sequence joins TRBV18 and TRBJ2-5; 7 bases align to TRBD1. The sequence was collected from a female donor with Graves disease. CDR3 nucleotides: TGTGCCAGCTCACCGCGACAGGGCCAAGAGACCCAGTACTTC. Its translation: CASSPRQGQETQYF.